The clone carrying this TCR beta chain came up many times. What it binds is unknown. Per germline, CDR1 KGHDR and CDR2 SFDVKD. The CDR3 length is 13 residues. V lost 0 bases, J lost 6 bases, and 8 bases lay in between. Semi-nested PCR with Nested Universal Primer A followed constant-region reverse priming of full-length variable regions. TCRdb used MiXCR to reprocess the 5' RACE reads, holding one entry per CDR3 protein. This sample has roughly 7,800 distinct CDR3 sequences, with roughly 15% found just once. Study observations and caveats: The larger cohort examined one V-J beta rearrangement, not whole repertoires.

Memory CD4+ cells were defined as CD4+CD45RO+CD25-. Sequencing was done on a sample of memory CD4+ T cells sorted from blood. Described subset: memory CD4+ T cells, CD4+CD45RO+CD25-. The chain uses TRBV24-1 and TRBJ2-7; TRBD2 might be the D (6 bases). This clonotype was obtained from a female donor with breast cancer. CDR3 bases: TGTGCCACCAGTGATTTGCGGGGGTTCGAGCAGTACTTC. Translation gives CATSDLRGFEQYF.